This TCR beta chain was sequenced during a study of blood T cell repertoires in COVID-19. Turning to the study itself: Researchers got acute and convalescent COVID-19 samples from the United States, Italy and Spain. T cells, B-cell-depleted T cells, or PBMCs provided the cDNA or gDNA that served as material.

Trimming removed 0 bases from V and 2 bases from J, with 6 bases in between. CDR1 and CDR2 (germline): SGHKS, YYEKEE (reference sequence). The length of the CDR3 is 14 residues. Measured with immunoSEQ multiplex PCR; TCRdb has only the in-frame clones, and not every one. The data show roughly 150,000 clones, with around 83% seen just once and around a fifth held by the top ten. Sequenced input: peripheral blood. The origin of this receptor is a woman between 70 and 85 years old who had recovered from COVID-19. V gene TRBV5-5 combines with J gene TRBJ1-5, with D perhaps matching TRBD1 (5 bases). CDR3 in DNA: TGTGCCAGCAGCTTGGCGGGGGGCAATCAGCCCCAGCATTTT. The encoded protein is CASSLAGGNQPQHF. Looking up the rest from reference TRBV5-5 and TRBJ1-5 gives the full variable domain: DAGVTQSPTHLIKTRGQQVTLRCSPISGHKSVSWYQQVLGQGPQFIFQYYEKEERGRGNFPDRFSARQFPNYSSELNVNALLLGDSALYLCASSLAGGNQPQHFGDGTRLSIL.